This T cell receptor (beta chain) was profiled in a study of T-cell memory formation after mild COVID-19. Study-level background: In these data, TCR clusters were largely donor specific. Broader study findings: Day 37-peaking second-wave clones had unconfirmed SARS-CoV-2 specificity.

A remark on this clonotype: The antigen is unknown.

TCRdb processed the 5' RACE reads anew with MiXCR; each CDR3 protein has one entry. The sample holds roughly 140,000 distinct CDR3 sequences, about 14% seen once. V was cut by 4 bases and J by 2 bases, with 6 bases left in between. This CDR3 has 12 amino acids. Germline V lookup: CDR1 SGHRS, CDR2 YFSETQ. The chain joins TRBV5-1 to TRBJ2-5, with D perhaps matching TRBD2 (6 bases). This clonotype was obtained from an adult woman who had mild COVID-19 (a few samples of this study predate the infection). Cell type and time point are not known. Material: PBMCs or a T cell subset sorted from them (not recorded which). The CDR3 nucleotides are TGCGCCAGCAGCCTAGCGCAAGAGACCCAGTACTTC. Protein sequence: CASSLAQETQYF.